One and the same sample provided the 24 T cell receptor beta chains below, sequenced in a study of blood T cell repertoires in COVID-19. Assay: immunoSEQ multiplex PCR; the TCRdb copy retains only in-frame clones and omits some. The table has over 150,000 clones, around 90% seen once. Input material: peripheral blood. The origin of the receptors is a woman aged 55-69 years who had recovered from COVID-19.

V and J are TRBV30 and TRBJ1-2; 12 bases agree with TRBD1. V dropped 1 base and J dropped 7; count of bases not matched to a gene: 4. The CDR3 length is 14 residues. The germline gives CDR1 GTSNPN, CDR2 SVGIG (reference sequence). The CDR3 here is CAWSGDRGLSGYTF. Written as DNA, the CDR3 is TGTGCCTGGAGTGGGGACAGGGGGCTCTCTGGCTACACCTTC.

This clone is a singleton in its sample. The genes are TRBV19 and TRBJ2-1, with D possibly TRBD1 on 7 matching bases. This CDR3 region has 15 residues. Germline CDR1 is LNHDA and CDR2 is SQIVND (reference sequence). Deletions cut 3 bases from V and 4 bases from J, with 13 bases between. This CDR3 reads CASSMGGTVYNEQFF. The CDR3 bases are TGTGCCAGTAGTATGGGCGGGACAGTTTACAATGAGCAGTTCTTC. Full variable domain (remainder filled in from reference TRBV19 and TRBJ2-1): DGGITQSPKYLFRKEGQNVTLSCEQNLNHDAMYWYRQDPGQGLRLIYYSQIVNDFQKGDIAEGYSVSREKKESFPLTVTSAQKNPTAFYLCASSMGGTVYNEQFFGPGTRLTVL.

The chain is built from TRBV5-1 and TRBJ2-5, with TRBD2 matching over 7 bases. V shed 0 bases, J shed 0 bases, and the junction held 8 bases outside the gene matches. Per germline, CDR1 SGHRS and CDR2 YFSETQ. CDR3 length: 17 residues. CDR3 amino acids: CASSLVGGRTYQETQYF. CDR3 in DNA: TGCGCCAGCAGCTTGGTCGGCGGGAGAACGTACCAAGAGACCCAGTACTTC.

The J gene is TRBJ2-3, the V gene TRBV18, with D unresolved. This CDR3 is built from 13 residues. The V end lost 2 bases, the J end lost 3 bases, and 6 bases lay between the germline ends. The germline gives CDR1 KGHSH, CDR2 LQKENI. The CDR3 nucleotides read TGTGCCAGCTCACCATTCGGGACAGATACGCAGTATTTT. Its protein product is CASSPFGTDTQYF.

This clone was observed a handful of times. The chain joins TRBV5-4 to TRBJ2-5, with 8 bases identical to TRBD2. V was pared by 0 bases and J by 4 bases, with 2 bases of the junction left unmatched. The germline V gene has CDR1 SGHNT and CDR2 YYREEE (reference sequence). CDR3 length: 14 residues. As DNA, the CDR3 is TGTGCCAGCAGCTTGGCACTAGCGGTAGAGACCCAGTACTTC. Its translation is CASSLALAVETQYF.

This clone was counted a single time. The genes are TRBV29-1 and TRBJ2-5; the D gene is possibly TRBD1 (6 bases). The germline gives CDR1 SQVTM, CDR2 ANQGSEA. V lost 4 bases and J lost 5, with 14 bases in between. The CDR3 loop spans 13 amino acids. In DNA form, the CDR3 reads TGCAGCGTTGGGGTCAGGGGATCGGAGACCCAGTACTTC. Its protein is CSVGVRGSETQYF.

The rearrangement uses TRBV6-4 and TRBJ2-1; a weak D match, TRBD2 (7 bases). The CDR3 spans 15 residues. CDR1 is MRHNA and CDR2 is SNTAGT in the germline V gene. The V end was cut by 2 bases, the J end by 10 bases, with 18 bases between. CDR3 amino acids: CASSDGTGGSKEQFF. The CDR3 region has the DNA TGTGCCAGCAGTGACGGGACGGGGGGCTCTAAAGAGCAGTTCTTC.

This clone was counted at least ten times. The chain joins TRBV18 to TRBJ2-7, with D hard to call. The V end lost 3 bases, the J end lost 3 bases, and 12 bases lay between the germline ends. Germline V CDR1 and CDR2: KGHSH, LQKENI. This CDR3 region has 14 residues. The CDR3 protein is CASSPIGSGYEQYF. As DNA, the CDR3 is TGTGCCAGCTCACCGATTGGGTCAGGCTACGAGCAGTACTTC. Variable domain in full (rest from reference TRBV18 and TRBJ2-7): NAGVMQNPRHLVRRRGQEARLRCSPMKGHSHVYWYRQLPEEGLKFMVYLQKENIIDESGMPKERFSAEFPKEGPSILRIQQVVRGDSAAYFCASSPIGSGYEQYFGPGTRLTVT.

This chain uses TRBV11-3 with TRBJ1-4, with D uncertain. The CDR3 is 14 amino acids. Germline V gene sequence: CDR1 SGHNT, CDR2 YENEEA. V was cut by 1 base and J by 11 bases, with 14 bases left in between. CDR3 amino acids: CASSLVHPLRKLFF. The CDR3 region has the DNA TGTGCCAGCAGCTTAGTGCATCCCTTGAGGAAACTGTTTTTT.

The chain employs TRBV5-4 and TRBJ2-3, with TRBD2 identical over 8 bases. There are 15 residues in the CDR3. Germline V gene data show CDR1 as SGHNT and CDR2 as YYREEE (reference sequence). The J segment lost 4 bases and the V segment lost 5 bases, leaving 9 bases of the junction unmatched. CDR3 amino acids: CASSLEGLVSDTQYF. CDR3 coding DNA: TGTGCCAGCAGTCTGGAGGGACTAGTGTCAGATACGCAGTATTTT.

V usage is TRBV27 and J usage is TRBJ1-1; 7 nucleotides line up with TRBD1. The length of the CDR3 is 14 residues. V was clipped by 4 bases and J by 1 base; unmatched bases: 3. The V gene's germline CDR1 is MNHEY and CDR2 SMNVEV (reference sequence). The CDR3 is CASSSRDRNTEAFF. The DNA for the CDR3 is TGTGCCAGCAGTTCCCGGGACAGGAACACTGAAGCTTTCTTT.

In its sample, this clone was seen a few times. The rearrangement uses TRBV30 and TRBJ1-4; 8 positions agree with TRBD1. This CDR3 is built from 14 residues. Per germline, CDR1 GTSNPN and CDR2 SVGIG (reference sequence). J was trimmed by 10 bases and V by 4 bases; bases with no gene match: 11. The CDR3 DNA sequence: TGTGCCTGGACGAGGGACAGGTCAGCGGGAAAACTGTTTTTT. Protein sequence: CAWTRDRSAGKLFF. The variable domain in full, completed from reference TRBV30 and TRBJ1-4, reads SQTIHQWPATLVQPVGSPLSLECTVEGTSNPNLYWYRQAAGRGLQLLFYSVGIGQISSEVPQNLSASRPQDRQFILSSKKLLLSDSGFYLCAWTRDRSAGKLFFGSGTQLSVL.

The genes are TRBV10-3 and TRBJ1-1; the D is unclear. The V gene's germline CDR1 is ENHRY and CDR2 SYGVKD. Trimming removed 3 bases at V and 12 bases at J, with 14 bases between. The CDR3 has 12 residues. In DNA form, the CDR3 reads TGTGCCATCAGTGATCAACTCCTTCTGACTTTCTTT. It codes for CAISDQLLLTFF.

This clone has only one observation. This chain connects TRBV19 to TRBJ2-1; no clear D. V was trimmed by 3 bases and J by 0 bases, leaving 12 bases between them. CDR3 length: 16 amino acids. The germline V gene has CDR1 LNHDA and CDR2 SQIVND (reference sequence). DNA for the CDR3: TGTGCCAGTAGTATTTGGTCAGTGGCCTCCTACAATGAGCAGTTCTTC. Its translation: CASSIWSVASYNEQFF. The variable domain in full, completed from reference TRBV19 and TRBJ2-1, reads DGGITQSPKYLFRKEGQNVTLSCEQNLNHDAMYWYRQDPGQGLRLIYYSQIVNDFQKGDIAEGYSVSREKKESFPLTVTSAQKNPTAFYLCASSIWSVASYNEQFFGPGTRLTVL.

The V and J genes are TRBV19 and TRBJ1-6, with 12 nucleotides matching TRBD1. The germline CDR1 and CDR2 sequences are LNHDA and SQIVND (reference sequence). This CDR3 has 14 amino acids. V trimming: 3 bases; J trimming: 10 bases; junction bases outside the gene matches: 1. The CDR3 spells CASSMGQGASPLHF. In DNA form, the CDR3 reads TGTGCCAGTAGTATGGGACAGGGGGCCTCACCCCTCCACTTT. Looking up the rest from reference TRBV19 and TRBJ1-6 gives the full variable domain: DGGITQSPKYLFRKEGQNVTLSCEQNLNHDAMYWYRQDPGQGLRLIYYSQIVNDFQKGDIAEGYSVSREKKESFPLTVTSAQKNPTAFYLCASSMGQGASPLHFGNGTRLTVT.

The V gene is TRBV9, the J gene TRBJ2-1; 9 bases map to TRBD2. The V gene's germline CDR1 is SGDLS and CDR2 YYNGEE. The CDR3 has 16 amino acids. Trimming at V came to 4 bases and at J to 3 bases, leaving 8 bases not matched to a gene. CDR3 sequence reads: CASSTPLAGVYNEQFF. The DNA of the CDR3 is TGTGCCAGCAGCACGCCCTTAGCGGGGGTCTACAATGAGCAGTTCTTC.

This clone was seen more than once but under ten times. The sample contains more than one DNA sequence encoding this CDR3. The chain couples TRBV5-1 to TRBJ1-2; 7 positions match TRBD1. The CDR3 extends over 13 amino acids. Trimming removed 5 bases from V and 3 bases from J; junction bases left unmatched: 4. Germline CDR1 reads SGHRS; CDR2 reads YFSETQ. CDR3 in amino acids: CASSQTGDYGYTF. As DNA, the CDR3 is TGCGCCAGCAGTCAAACAGGGGACTATGGCTACACCTTC.

V is TRBV15 and J is TRBJ1-5, with TRBD1 as a possible D gene (5 bases). Looked up from germline, CDR1 is LNHNV and CDR2 is YYDKDF (reference sequence). Trimming cost V 0 bases and J 0 bases, with 9 bases left between them. CDR3 length: 16 residues. CDR3 coding DNA: TGTGCCACCAGCAGAGACAACAGGTTTAGCAATCAGCCCCAGCATTTT. This sequence encodes CATSRDNRFSNQPQHF. Full variable domain (outside the CDR3, taken from reference TRBV15 and TRBJ1-5): DAMVIQNPRYQVTQFGKPVTLSCSQTLNHNVMYWYQQKSSQAPKLLFHYYDKDFNNEADTPDNFQSRRPNTSFCFLDIRSPGLGDTAMYLCATSRDNRFSNQPQHFGDGTRLSIL.

V is TRBV19 and J is TRBJ1-1, with 7 bases lining up with TRBD1. Trimming at V came to 1 base and at J to 8 bases, leaving 10 bases not matched to a gene. The CDR3 runs 15 residues. Germline V gene sequence: CDR1 LNHDA, CDR2 SQIVND (reference sequence). CDR3 sequence reads: CASSIGGRGEGEAFF. As DNA, the CDR3 is TGTGCCAGTAGTATAGGAGGCAGGGGGGAAGGGGAAGCTTTCTTT.

Written as DNA, the CDR3 is TGTGCCAGCAGGCCTACAATACAGGGCCTCTATGGCTACACCTTC. It codes for CASRPTIQGLYGYTF. The V gene is TRBV6-6, the J gene TRBJ1-2, with D possibly matching TRBD1 (6 bases). With 6 bases removed from V and 4 bases from J, the gap between germline ends came to 18 bases. The germline CDR1 and CDR2 sequences are MNHNY and SVGAGI (reference sequence). CDR3 size: 15 residues.

The chain joins TRBV4-1 to TRBJ2-5; a possible D gene is TRBD1 (6 bases). Per the germline V gene, CDR1 is MGHRA and CDR2 is YSYEKL. V was cut by 0 bases and J by 3 bases, with 20 bases left in between. The CDR3 has 18 amino acids. This chain's CDR3 is CASSQEASLGTPEETQYF. The DNA for the CDR3 is TGCGCCAGCAGCCAAGAAGCGTCCCTTGGGACACCAGAAGAGACCCAGTACTTC.

The chain is built from TRBV7-3 and TRBJ1-2, with a tentative D call TRBD1 (5 bases). The CDR3 loop spans 14 amino acids. Trimming took 6 bases from V and 6 from J, leaving 17 bases between them. Looked up from germline, CDR1 is SGHTA and CDR2 is FQGTGA. DNA for the CDR3: TGTGCCAGCAGTCCAAGTTCAAAAGGGGATGGCTACACCTTC. Its protein is CASSPSSKGDGYTF.

V is TRBV7-4 and J is TRBJ1-5; 11 nucleotides match TRBD1. CDR3 size: 18 residues. Trimming took 7 bases from V and 0 from J; bases not matched to a gene: 11. Looked up from germline, CDR1 is SGHVT and CDR2 is SQSDAQ. The CDR3 is CASNGQGARSYSNQPQHF. The CDR3 DNA sequence: TGTGCCAGCAACGGACAGGGGGCGAGGAGCTATAGCAATCAGCCCCAGCATTTT.

V is TRBV5-8 and J is TRBJ1-6, with 9 bases lining up with TRBD1. The germline gives CDR1 SGHTS, CDR2 YDEGEE. The CDR3 is 16 amino acids. Trimming took 3 bases from V and 7 from J; bases not matched to a gene: 8. DNA for the CDR3: TGTGCCAGCAGCTCACTCCCGGGACAGGGAAATTCACCCCTCCACTTT. Its protein product is CASSSLPGQGNSPLHF.